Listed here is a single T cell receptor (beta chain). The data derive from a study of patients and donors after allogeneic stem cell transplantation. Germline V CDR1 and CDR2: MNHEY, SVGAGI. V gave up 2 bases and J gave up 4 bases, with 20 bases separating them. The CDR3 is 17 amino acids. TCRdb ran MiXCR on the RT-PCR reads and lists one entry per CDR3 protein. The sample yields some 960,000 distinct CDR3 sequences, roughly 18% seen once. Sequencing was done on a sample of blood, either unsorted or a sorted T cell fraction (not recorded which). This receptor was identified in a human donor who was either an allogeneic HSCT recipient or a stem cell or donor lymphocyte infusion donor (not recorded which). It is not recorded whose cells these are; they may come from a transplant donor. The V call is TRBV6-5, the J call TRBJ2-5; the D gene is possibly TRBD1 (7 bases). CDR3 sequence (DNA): TGTGCCAGCAGTTACAGAGGGGGCTCGGGGGCGGGAGAGACCCAGTACTTC. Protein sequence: CASSYRGGSGAGETQYF.